The source of this T cell receptor (beta chain) is a study of shared clonotypes between healthy human individuals. Germline CDR1 is SGHVS and CDR2 is FQNEAQ. Trimming took 5 bases from V and 6 from J, leaving 16 bases between them. CDR3 size: 14 residues. Sequencing used immunoSEQ multiplex PCR; TCRdb keeps in-frame clones, though not all of them. In the table there are around 2,000,000 clones, 85% to 95% of which are singletons. This chain connects TRBV7-8 to TRBJ1-2; D gene ambiguous. This sequence was found in a man between 18 and 29 years old in good health. The source material was naive CD4+ T cells sorted from blood. Documented subset: CD45RA+ positively selected. The CDR3 sequence: CASSQRPGGDGYTF. Here the CDR3 DNA reads TGTGCCAGCAGCCAACGGCCAGGCGGGGATGGCTACACCTTC.